One sample yielded the 5 T cell receptor beta chains listed below, sequenced in a study of T cells in Graves' hyperthyroidism and ophthalmopathy. There were TCR beta CDR3 regions amplified from RNA transcripts. With the HTBI primer set, the TCR CDR3 went through a first round of RT-PCR. TCRdb reprocessed the multiplex PCR reads via MiXCR and lists one record per CDR3 protein. The profile shows 400,000 to 500,000 distinct CDR3 sequences, about 15% of them singletons. The material sequenced was blood. These receptor sequences come from a woman aged 18-29 years with Graves' hyperthyroidism.

V is TRBV5-8 and J is TRBJ2-3; perhaps TRBD1 as D (5 bases). V lost 1 base and J lost 7, with 22 bases in between. The CDR3 has 17 amino acids. The V gene's germline CDR1 is SGHTS and CDR2 YDEGEE. CDR3 region: CASSLWLRSGLRNTQYF. The CDR3, as DNA: TGTGCCAGCAGCTTGTGGTTAAGGTCAGGGTTGAGAAATACGCAGTATTTT.

This clonotype was found a few times. This rearrangement joins TRBV29-1 to TRBJ1-1, with D maybe TRBD1 (5 bases). This CDR3 comprises 14 residues. Trimming stripped 3 bases from V and 5 bases from J, with 16 bases between. CDR1 and CDR2 from the germline V gene are SQVTM and ANQGSEA. The CDR3 bases are TGCAGCGTTGAGAACCCGGGACGGGGAACTGAAGCTTTCTTT. Encoded protein: CSVENPGRGTEAFF.

This clonotype was recorded at least ten times. This chain connects TRBV19 to TRBJ2-2, with D possibly TRBD1 on 6 matching bases. The V end was cut by 7 bases, the J end by 6 bases, with 15 bases between. Germline V gene lookup returns CDR1 LNHDA and CDR2 SQIVND (reference sequence). The CDR3 runs 14 residues. CDR3 nucleotide sequence: TGTGCCAGTATTTCAAGGTCAGGGGCCGGGGAGCTGTTTTTT. Protein sequence: CASISRSGAGELFF.

At least ten counts were recorded for this clonotype. The V gene is TRBV11-2, the J gene TRBJ2-1; 10 bases agree with TRBD1. This CDR3 is built from 15 residues. Germline V CDR1 and CDR2: SGHAT, FQNNGV. V shed 5 bases and J 2 bases; nucleotides not matched to a gene: 3. The CDR3 sequence is CASSVGQGAYNEQFF. CDR3 DNA: TGTGCCAGCAGCGTCGGACAGGGGGCCTACAATGAGCAGTTCTTC.

This clonotype occurred many times. CDR3 amino acids: CSASPSDEYEQYV. In DNA form, the CDR3 reads TGCAGTGCTAGTCCTAGCGACGAATACGAGCAGTACGTC. The chain employs TRBV20-1 and TRBJ2-7; D is perhaps TRBD2 (6 bases). There are 13 residues in the CDR3. The V end lost 3 bases, the J end lost 4 bases, and 13 bases lay between the germline ends. Germline values: CDR1 DFQATT, CDR2 SNEGSKA (reference sequence).